This entry features one TCR beta chain sequence. The antigen is undetermined. TCRdb's copy holds only in-frame clones and misses some; the assay was immunoSEQ multiplex PCR. The sample includes some 25,000 clones, about three quarters seen only once; the top ten take less than 9.5%. The time point is: week 5, during vaccination. Mutant IDH1 20-mer peptide, at 300 ug, made up each vaccine dose, with topical imiquimod. These data belong to a study of a mutant IDH1 vaccine in newly diagnosed glioma. V gave up 0 bases and J gave up 1 base; unmatched junction bases: 13. CDR1 and CDR2 from the germline V gene are SGDLS and YYNGEE. The CDR3 is made up of 21 amino acids. General study results and limits: Seemingly, top peripheral T cell clonotype changes bore no relation to pseudoprogression.

The sequencing used PBMCs, collected from a glioma patient whose treatment included an IDH1 peptide vaccine. The chain links TRBV9 to TRBJ2-2, with 12 bases that match TRBD1. The clonotype originates from a man between 40 and 49 years old with glioma. The CDR3 loop is CASSVEILGDRGLRNTGELFF. The CDR3 DNA reads TGTGCCAGCAGCGTAGAGATCCTGGGGGACAGGGGGCTTCGGAACACCGGGGAGCTGTTTTTT.